Following are 3 T cell receptor beta chains from one sample sequenced in a study of T-cell memory formation after mild COVID-19. From the 5' RACE reads, TCRdb called clonotypes with MiXCR, one entry per CDR3 protein. This table has about 470,000 distinct CDR3 sequences, roughly 20% appearing once. Sample: PBMCs or a T cell subset sorted from them (not recorded which). These receptors all come from an adult woman who had mild COVID-19 (a few samples of this study predate the infection). Cell type and time point are not known.

This sequence joins TRBV5-1 and TRBJ2-1, with a weak D call TRBD1 (7 bases). The CDR3 has 16 residues. Germline V CDR1 and CDR2: SGHRS, YFSETQ. V was pared by 1 base and J by 0 bases, with 11 bases between. The CDR3 sequence is CASSLLQGGSYNEQFF. CDR3 nucleotide sequence: TGCGCCAGCAGCTTGCTCCAGGGGGGCTCCTACAATGAGCAGTTCTTC.

The chain uses TRBV7-2 and TRBJ2-7; TRBD1 matches at 11 bases. The CDR3 spans 13 residues. The junction had 2 bases not matched to a gene; V was cut back by 8 bases and J by 2 bases. CDR1 and CDR2 (germline): SGHTA, FQGNSA. The CDR3 spells CASGTGGPYEQYF. CDR3 DNA: TGTGCCAGCGGGACAGGGGGACCCTACGAGCAGTACTTC.

This clonotype was recorded at least ten times. This rearrangement joins TRBV20-1 to TRBJ2-1, with a possible D match to TRBD1 (6 bases). This CDR3 region has 11 residues. V lost 5 bases and J lost 14, with 16 bases in between. Germline CDR1 DFQATT, CDR2 SNEGSKA (reference sequence). This chain's CDR3 is CSAQGPRVEFF. CDR3 nucleotides: TGCAGTGCTCAGGGGCCCCGGGTGGAGTTCTTC.